One sample yielded the 5 T cell receptor beta chains listed below, sequenced in a study of metastatic and nonmetastatic thyroid tumors. Using MiXCR, TCRdb re-called clones from the PCR reads. Altogether some 21,000 clones are present, approximately 25% being singletons, with the ten largest covering approximately 21%. None of the patients had undergone any treatment ahead of thyroid surgery. The sequencing input was blood. These receptors were collected from a female donor with papillary thyroid cancer or a benign thyroid nodule (not recorded which). Some clones in this sample may be carry-over from other donors' samples.

This clone appeared a few times. This rearrangement joins TRBV28 to TRBJ1-2; TRBD1 might be the D (5 bases). Per the germline V gene, CDR1 is MDHEN and CDR2 is SYDVKM. The CDR3 is 11 residues long. With 8 bases removed from V and 11 bases from J, the gap between germline ends came to 15 bases. CDR3 DNA sequence: TGTGCCAGCGGGGACGTTCAGGAGTACACCTTC. Its protein is CASGDVQEYTF.

This clone was detected ten times or more. The chain uses TRBV2 and TRBJ2-5, with 7 positions matching TRBD2. The V and J ends lost 6 bases and 10 bases, in that order; junction bases with no gene match: 5. This CDR3 has 11 amino acids. Germline V gene sequence: CDR1 SNHLY, CDR2 FYNNEI. The CDR3 loop reads CASSRTSIQYF. The CDR3 DNA reads as TGTGCCAGCAGCCGGACTAGTATCCAGTACTTC.

About this clone itself: At one boundary the junction diverges from the germline segment, which might be a read error. The J gene is TRBJ1-5, the V gene TRBV15; D is undetermined. The germline CDR1 and CDR2 sequences are LNHNV and YYDKDF (reference sequence). The CDR3 spans 18 residues. This chain's CDR3 is CASSRVMFRRYRNQPQHF. Here the CDR3 DNA reads TGTGCCTCCAGCAGAGTTATGTTTCGGCGATATCGCAATCAGCCCCAGCATTTT. The entire variable domain, with the rest obtained from reference TRBV15 and TRBJ1-5, is as follows: DAMVIQNPRYQVTQFGKPVTLSCSQTLNHNVMYWYQQKSSQAPKLLFHYYDKDFNNEADTPDNFQSRRPNTSFCFLDIRSPGLGDTAMYLCASSRVMFRRYRNQPQHFGDGTRLSIL.

Details on this clone: Without the conserved terminal phenylalanine or tryptophan, this CDR3 likely stems from a read error. The chain joins TRBV5-1 to TRBJ1-1; 10 bases line up with TRBD1. CDR3 size: 15 residues. Germline lookup yields CDR1 SGHRS and CDR2 YFSETQ. The CDR3 sequence: CASSLADRGNNEAFL. CDR3 DNA: TGCGCCAGCAGCTTGGCGGACAGGGGGAACAATGAAGCTTTCTTA.

Many counts were recorded for this clone. This may come from a read error, since a much larger clone is one base off. The chain couples TRBV24-1 to TRBJ1-2; D unclear. The CDR3 loop spans 12 amino acids. Germline CDR1 KGHDR, CDR2 SFDVKD. The DNA for the CDR3 is TGTGCCACCGGTGATTTGGTGGATGGCTACACCTTC. This gives the protein CATGDLVDGYTF.